These 17 T cell receptor beta chains share one sample of origin, sequenced in a study of cytomegalovirus exposure and HLA in healthy donors. Use of 60 Vbeta and 13 Jbeta primers characterized the PCR. Clones were read by immunoSEQ multiplex PCR, and TCRdb kept only the in-frame ones, dropping some. The profile covers more than 200,000 clones, with roughly 68% appearing a single time and about 2.8% taken by the ten largest. The sequenced sample consisted of PBMCs. The receptor set was obtained from a man in his forties in good health and CMV-seropositive.

The chain combines TRBV4-1 with TRBJ2-5, with 9 bases matching TRBD2. The CDR3 has 12 residues. J lost 7 bases, V lost 4 bases, and 1 base had no gene match. Per germline, CDR1 MGHRA and CDR2 YSYEKL. The CDR3 sequence: CASSRRGGTQYF. Here the CDR3 DNA reads TGCGCCAGCAGCCGGCGGGGGGGGACCCAGTACTTC.

V gene TRBV25-1 combines with J gene TRBJ1-1, with TRBD1 as a possible D gene (6 bases). The CDR3 has 16 residues. Germline loops: CDR1 MGHDK, CDR2 SYGVNS. The V gene lost 2 bases and the J gene lost 1 base, with 14 bases spanning the gap. CDR3 sequence (DNA): TGTGCCAGCAGTGAAGGGGGCAGATTAGCGAACACTGAAGCTTTCTTT. It yields the protein CASSEGGRLANTEAFF. Combining the CDR3 with reference TRBV25-1 and TRBJ1-1 gives the whole variable domain EADIYQTPRYLVIGTGKKITLECSQTMGHDKMYWYQQDPGMELHLIHYSYGVNSTEKGDLSSESTVSRIRTEHFPLTLESARPSHTSQYLCASSEGGRLANTEAFFGQGTRLTVV.

This clone was counted once. The V gene is TRBV5-4, the J gene TRBJ1-1; maybe TRBD1 (5 bases). Germline V gives CDR1 SGHNT, CDR2 YYREEE (reference sequence). V was clipped by 4 bases and J by 5 bases, with 15 bases between them. The CDR3 runs to 14 residues. The CDR3 here is CASSDRMEGTEAFF. CDR3 sequence (DNA): TGTGCCAGCAGCGATCGGATGGAGGGGACTGAAGCTTTCTTT.

In regard to this clone: The same CDR3 arises from other DNA sequences in this sample as well. The V call is TRBV6-5, the J call TRBJ1-2, with TRBD1 matching 7 bases. Losses at the gene ends were 6 bases for V and 0 bases for J; bases not matched to a gene: 4. In germline, CDR1 is MNHEY, CDR2 SVGAGI. This CDR3 comprises 14 residues. Here the CDR3 reads CASSRDRANYGYTF. The CDR3 DNA reads as TGTGCCAGCAGCCGGGACAGAGCTAACTATGGCTACACCTTC.

This chain uses TRBV5-1 with TRBJ2-2, with 7 bases fitting TRBD1. Germline V lookup: CDR1 SGHRS, CDR2 YFSETQ. This CDR3 is 15 amino acids long. The V gene end was trimmed by 0 bases and the J gene end by 8 bases; junction bases not matched to a gene: 7. The CDR3 loop is CASSLGDRESGELFF. The CDR3, as DNA: TGCGCCAGCAGCTTGGGAGACAGGGAATCAGGGGAGCTGTTTTTT.

CDR3 loop: CAAGWISLSSYGYTF. The CDR3, as DNA: TGTGCCGCGGGCTGGATATCTTTGTCTAGCTATGGCTACACCTTC. V gene TRBV27 combines with J gene TRBJ1-2; D ambiguous. Germline CDR1 MNHEY, CDR2 SMNVEV (reference sequence). The CDR3 sequence is 15 residues long. The V end lost 11 bases, the J end lost 4 bases, and 23 bases lay between the germline ends.

A note on this clone: Other DNA sequences of this sample code for an identical CDR3. The rearrangement links TRBV7-2 to TRBJ2-3; D is uncertain. The germline V gene encodes CDR1 SGHTA and CDR2 FQGNSA. Trimming pared 2 bases from V and 6 bases from J, leaving 6 bases between. This CDR3 is built from 12 residues. CDR3 amino acids: CASSLTRDTQYF. The CDR3 DNA reads TGTGCCAGCAGCTTAACTCGGGATACGCAGTATTTT.

The chain couples TRBV5-1 to TRBJ2-5, with 7 bases lining up with TRBD1. The J call may be mistaken, given a closer DNA end match to TRBJ2-7. CDR3 length: 14 residues. Germline loops: CDR1 SGHRS, CDR2 YFSETQ. The CDR3 nucleotides read TGCGCCAGCAGCTTGGCCGACAGGGTTGGCGAGCAGTACTTC. It is translated as CASSLADRVGEQYF.

The chain employs TRBV2 and TRBJ2-1; weak D call: TRBD1 (5 bases). CDR3 length equals 14 residues. Trimming shortened V by 10 bases and J by 4 bases, and 17 bases separated the two germline ends. Germline V gives CDR1 SNHLY, CDR2 FYNNEI. This chain's CDR3 is CATQGVSSYNEQFF. The CDR3, as DNA: TGTGCCACACAAGGGGTTTCTTCTTACAATGAGCAGTTCTTC.

V gene TRBV7-2 combines with J gene TRBJ1-2; D perhaps matches TRBD1 (6 bases). Trimming pared 2 bases from V and 1 base from J, leaving 14 bases between. The CDR3 consists of 16 residues. CDR1 is SGHTA and CDR2 is FQGNSA in the germline V gene. The CDR3 sequence is CASSLKQGSRNYGYTF. CDR3 sequence (DNA): TGTGCCAGCAGCTTAAAACAGGGATCGCGTAACTATGGCTACACCTTC.

This chain joins TRBV2 and TRBJ1-5; D unresolved. CDR1 and CDR2 from the germline V gene are SNHLY and FYNNEI. Trimming removed 2 bases at V and 2 bases at J, with 13 bases between. The CDR3 extends over 16 amino acids. For the CDR3, the DNA is TGTGCCAGCAGTGAAACGGGAGGTGGCGGCAATCAGCCCCAGCATTTT. Translating gives CASSETGGGGNQPQHF.

The rearrangement uses TRBV28 and TRBJ1-6; a weak D match, TRBD1 (6 bases). This CDR3 region has 14 residues. Germline assignment: CDR1 MDHEN and CDR2 SYDVKM. V lost 6 bases, J lost 10 bases, and 16 bases lay in between. The CDR3: CASSTGTLGSPLHF. The CDR3 DNA sequence: TGTGCCAGCAGCACCGGGACACTGGGATCACCCCTCCACTTT.

V is TRBV7-2 and J is TRBJ2-1, with D hard to call. This CDR3 contains 15 residues. Germline values: CDR1 SGHTA, CDR2 FQGNSA. V gave up 2 bases and J gave up 1 base, with 9 bases separating them. This chain's CDR3 is CASSLRGASYNEQFF. CDR3 nucleotides: TGTGCCAGCAGCTTAAGAGGAGCGTCCTACAATGAGCAGTTCTTC.

The rearrangement uses TRBV5-1 and TRBJ2-2; TRBD2 matches 9 bases. This CDR3 spans 18 amino acids. Germline-derived CDR1 and CDR2 are SGHRS and YFSETQ. Trimming removed 4 bases from V and 6 bases from J; junction bases left unmatched: 16. CDR3 sequence (DNA): TGCGCCAGCAGCCTAGTCCCGGGACTAGCTTCGCCCGCCGGGGAGCTGTTTTTT. Protein sequence: CASSLVPGLASPAGELFF. Combining the CDR3 with reference TRBV5-1 and TRBJ2-2 gives the whole variable domain KAGVTQTPRYLIKTRGQQVTLSCSPISGHRSVSWYQQTPGQGLQFLFEYFSETQRNKGNFPGRFSGRQFSNSRSEMNVSTLELGDSALYLCASSLVPGLASPAGELFFGEGSRLTVL.

This clone has only one observation. This chain links TRBV7-9 with TRBJ2-5; possibly TRBD2 for D (6 bases). The CDR3 consists of 14 residues. Germline loops: CDR1 SEHNR, CDR2 FQNEAQ (reference sequence). The V and J ends lost 2 bases and 5 bases respectively, with 12 bases between them. The CDR3 here is CASSLRRDRETQYF. The CDR3 nucleotides read TGTGCCAGCAGCTTAAGGCGGGATAGGGAGACCCAGTACTTC.

This chain joins TRBV7-2 and TRBJ1-1; D might be TRBD1 (6 bases). Looked up from germline, CDR1 is SGHTA and CDR2 is FQGNSA. The CDR3 loop spans 14 amino acids. V shed 5 bases and J shed 1 base, with 11 bases lying between them. The CDR3 DNA sequence: TGTGCCAGCAGCCGAAACAGGGAGAACACTGAAGCTTTCTTT. Translation: CASSRNRENTEAFF.

This chain connects TRBV29-1 to TRBJ2-5; TRBD2 is a possible D gene (5 bases). The CDR3 is 13 amino acids. The germline gives CDR1 SQVTM, CDR2 ANQGSEA. The ends were cut back, 0 bases at V and 4 bases at J, with 9 bases in the middle. The DNA of the CDR3 is TGCAGCGTTGAAGATGGAGGTACAGAGACCCAGTACTTC. This codes for CSVEDGGTETQYF.